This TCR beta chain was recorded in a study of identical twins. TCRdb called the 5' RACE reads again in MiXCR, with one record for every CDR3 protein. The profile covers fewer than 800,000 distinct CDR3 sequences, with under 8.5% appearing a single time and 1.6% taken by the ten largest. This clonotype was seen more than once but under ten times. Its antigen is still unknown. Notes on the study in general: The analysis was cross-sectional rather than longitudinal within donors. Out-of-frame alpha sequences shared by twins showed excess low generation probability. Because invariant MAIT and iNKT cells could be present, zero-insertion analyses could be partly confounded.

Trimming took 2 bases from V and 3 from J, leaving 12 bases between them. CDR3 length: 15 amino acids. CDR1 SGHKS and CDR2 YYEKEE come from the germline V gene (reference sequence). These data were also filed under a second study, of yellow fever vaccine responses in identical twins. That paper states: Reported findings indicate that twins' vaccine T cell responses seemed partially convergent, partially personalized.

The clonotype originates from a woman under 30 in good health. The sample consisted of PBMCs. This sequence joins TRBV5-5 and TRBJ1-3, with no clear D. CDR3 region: CASSLGIAYGNTIYF. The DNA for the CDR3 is TGTGCCAGCAGCTTAGGAATCGCTTATGGAAACACCATATATTTT.